These 20 T cell receptor beta chains came from one sample sequenced in a study of identical twins. TCRdb ran MiXCR on the 5' RACE reads and lists one entry per CDR3 protein. This table has some 590,000 distinct CDR3 sequences, over 8.5% appearing once. This sample also appeared in a second study, on yellow fever vaccine responses in identical twins.

The sequencing sample was made of PBMCs. Every receptor here comes from a woman aged 18-35 years in good health.

This clonotype was seen a handful of times. The chain carries TRBV6-2 or TRBV6-3 and TRBJ2-7; TRBD2 aligns across 9 bases. V shed 2 bases and J 3 bases; nucleotides not matched to a gene: 2. CDR3 length: 14 residues. Germline loops: CDR1 MNHEY, CDR2 SVGEGT. The CDR3 here is CASSYVAGVYEQYF. In DNA, the CDR3 is TGTGCCAGCAGTTACGTAGCGGGGGTCTACGAGCAGTACTTC.

This clonotype has at least ten counts. Relative to the germline gene, one junction end is altered; a read error may explain this. V usage is TRBV6-5 and J usage is TRBJ2-7; D not resolved. The germline V gene has CDR1 MNHEY and CDR2 SVGAGI. CDR3 size: 14 residues. The CDR3 coding sequence is TGTGCCAGCAGCTACTGGAAGAGCTCCTACGAGCAGTACTTC. Amino acid sequence: CASSYWKSSYEQYF.

This chain connects TRBV12-5 to TRBJ2-2, with 7 bases that match TRBD1. The V gene end was trimmed by 1 base and the J gene end by 0 bases; junction bases not matched to a gene: 11. This CDR3 comprises 19 residues. The germline gives CDR1 LGHNT, CDR2 FRNRAP. The CDR3 bases are TGTGCTAGTGGTTTGGCGACCAAGGACAGGACCTCGAACACCGGGGAGCTGTTTTTT. Residues: CASGLATKDRTSNTGELFF.

This clonotype was found a few times. J is TRBJ2-5 and V is TRBV20-1, with TRBD2 matching over 8 bases. This CDR3 is 14 amino acids long. The germline V gene encodes CDR1 DFQATT and CDR2 SNEGSKA (reference sequence). With V trimmed by 0 bases and J by 1 base, 1 base remained unmatched. The CDR3 DNA sequence: TGCAGTGCTAGAGAGCTAGCGGGCCAAGAGACCCAGTACTTC. It encodes CSARELAGQETQYF.

This rearrangement joins TRBV28 to TRBJ1-5; TRBD1 is a possible D gene (5 bases). Germline V lookup: CDR1 MDHEN, CDR2 SYDVKM. Trimming took off 4 bases at V and 6 bases at J, with 13 bases between the two ends. This CDR3 has 14 amino acids. Here the CDR3 DNA reads TGTGCCAGCAGTTCCCCGGGGCAGGGTCAGCCCCAGCATTTT. The encoded protein is CASSSPGQGQPQHF. The whole variable domain, filled in from reference TRBV28 and TRBJ1-5, reads DVKVTQSSRYLVKRTGEKVFLECVQDMDHENMFWYRQDPGLGLRLIYFSYDVKMKEKGDIPEGYSVSREKKERFSLILESASTNQTSMYLCASSSPGQGQPQHFGDGTRLSIL.

This clonotype appeared a few times. The V call is TRBV29-1, the J call TRBJ2-5; D perhaps matches TRBD1 (7 bases). The germline CDR1 and CDR2 sequences are SQVTM and ANQGSEA. Between the trimmed V and J ends, which lost 6 bases and 5 bases, there was a span of 22 bases. CDR3 length: 15 amino acids. As DNA, the CDR3 is TGCAGCGTACGCAAGACCCCGGAGGGGGCGGAGACCCAGTACTTC. Protein product: CSVRKTPEGAETQYF.

The chain employs TRBV2 and TRBJ2-7, with a weak D call TRBD1 (6 bases). There are 14 residues in the CDR3. V was shortened by 5 bases and J by 3 bases, with 14 bases between the two germline ends. CDR1 is SNHLY and CDR2 is FYNNEI in the germline V gene. Here the CDR3 reads CASSKDSSSYEQYF. The CDR3 DNA is TGTGCCAGCAGTAAGGACAGTAGTAGCTACGAGCAGTACTTC.

In its sample, this clonotype was seen many times. The chain employs TRBV29-1 and TRBJ2-1; the D gene is possibly TRBD1 (5 bases). This CDR3 spans 13 amino acids. The ends were cut back, 6 bases at V and 0 bases at J, with 9 bases in the middle. Per the germline V gene, CDR1 is SQVTM and CDR2 is ANQGSEA. The CDR3 loop reads CSVDSVSYNEQFF. CDR3 coding DNA: TGCAGCGTCGACAGCGTCTCCTACAATGAGCAGTTCTTC.

This clonotype showed up just a few times. The gene calls are TRBV2 and TRBJ2-7; D is unclear. V dropped 4 bases and J dropped 6 bases, with 10 bases sitting between them. The CDR3 spans 12 residues. CDR1 is SNHLY and CDR2 is FYNNEI in the germline V gene. CDR3 protein: CASSVSPLEQYF. The CDR3 DNA is TGTGCCAGCAGTGTGTCTCCTCTCGAGCAGTACTTC.

This clonotype was observed a handful of times. The CDR3, as DNA: TGCGCCAGCAGCCAAGACAAGGACTTAGCCTACGAGCAGTACTTC. Translating gives CASSQDKDLAYEQYF. This chain links TRBV4-3 with TRBJ2-7, with D possibly being TRBD2 (5 bases). V lost 0 bases and J 2 bases, leaving 11 bases between the germline ends. Germline V gene data show CDR1 as LGHNA and CDR2 as YSLEER. This CDR3 is 15 amino acids long.

This clonotype has ten or more counts. The gene calls are TRBV2 and TRBJ2-1, with D uncertain. V dropped 3 bases and J dropped 6 bases, with 3 bases sitting between them. The CDR3 spans 11 residues. Germline V gene sequence: CDR1 SNHLY, CDR2 FYNNEI. Written as DNA, the CDR3 is TGTGCCAGCAGTGAGCTCAATGAGCAGTTCTTC. Its translation: CASSELNEQFF.

This clonotype was seen ten or more times. At one boundary the junction diverges from the germline segment, which might be a read error. The chain has TRBV28 and TRBJ2-1; 9 bases are a match to TRBD1. CDR1 MDHEN and CDR2 SYDVKM come from the germline V gene. The CDR3 is 11 residues long. CDR3 residues: CASSPDRGAVF. CDR3 coding DNA: TGTGCCAGCAGCCCGGACAGGGGTGCGGTCTTC.

This clonotype was detected many times. The CDR3 DNA is TGCAGTGCTAGAGCTGAAGAGACCCAGTACTTC. It is translated as CSARAEETQYF. This chain uses TRBV20-1 with TRBJ2-5; D unclear. Germline V gene data show CDR1 as DFQATT and CDR2 as SNEGSKA (reference sequence). V lost 1 base and J lost 3, with 3 bases in between. The CDR3 has 11 amino acids.

This clonotype was picked up a small number of times. This sequence joins TRBV12-3 or TRBV12-4 and TRBJ1-5, with D tentatively TRBD1 (6 bases). The CDR3 has 15 amino acids. V was shortened by 0 bases and J by 7 bases, with 13 bases between the two germline ends. In DNA form, the CDR3 reads TGTGCCAGCAGTTTAGCGGCGGGGGCGGGGCAGCCCCAGCATTTT. It is translated as CASSLAAGAGQPQHF.

This clonotype showed up many times. The genes are TRBV20-1 and TRBJ2-2; TRBD2 agrees at 9 bases. This CDR3 comprises 15 residues. Germline V gene data show CDR1 as DFQATT and CDR2 as SNEGSKA (reference sequence). J was trimmed by 3 bases and V by 4 bases; bases with no gene match: 6. The CDR3 loop is CSATPLAGDTGELFF. The CDR3 nucleotides are TGCAGTGCTACCCCCTTAGCGGGAGACACCGGGGAGCTGTTTTTT.

V usage is TRBV6-1 and J usage is TRBJ2-7; TRBD1 matches 8 bases. This CDR3 has 15 amino acids. V shed 6 bases and J 6 bases; nucleotides not matched to a gene: 13. Germline assignment: CDR1 MNHNS and CDR2 SASEGT. CDR3 protein: CASRTDRGLWVEQYF. The CDR3, as DNA: TGTGCCAGCAGGACCGACAGGGGACTTTGGGTCGAGCAGTACTTC.

The chain is built from TRBV11-2 and TRBJ2-1; D call uncertain. CDR3 length: 14 residues. Germline CDR1 reads SGHAT; CDR2 reads FQNNGV. V dropped 7 bases and J dropped 0 bases, with 10 bases sitting between them. Here the CDR3 reads CASTSLSSYNEQFF. CDR3 sequence (DNA): TGTGCCAGCACCTCCCTCAGCTCCTACAATGAGCAGTTCTTC.

The chain joins TRBV5-1 to TRBJ2-7, with D perhaps given as TRBD1 or TRBD2 (5 bases each). The CDR3 consists of 14 residues. Germline V gene lookup returns CDR1 SGHRS and CDR2 YFSETQ. Trimming pared 4 bases from V and 2 bases from J, leaving 13 bases between. This CDR3 is CASSGDRTTYEQYF. Written as DNA, the CDR3 is TGCGCCAGCAGCGGGGACCGTACTACCTACGAGCAGTACTTC.

Many counts were recorded for this clonotype. CDR3 sequence: CATTHGNTGELFF. As DNA, the CDR3 is TGTGCCACCACCCACGGGAACACCGGGGAGCTGTTTTTT. The rearrangement links TRBV24-1 to TRBJ2-2; no reliable D call. The CDR3 has 13 residues. V lost 8 bases and J 1 base, leaving 7 bases between the germline ends. The germline CDR1 and CDR2 sequences are KGHDR and SFDVKD.

This clonotype showed up just a few times. V usage is TRBV6-5 and J usage is TRBJ2-7, with 9 positions matching TRBD1. The CDR3 is made up of 17 amino acids. The J segment lost 3 bases and the V segment lost 2 bases, leaving 11 bases of the junction unmatched. CDR1 MNHEY and CDR2 SVGAGI come from the germline V gene. DNA for the CDR3: TGTGCCAGCAGTTACGCGCAAATCCGGGACAGGGACTACGAGCAGTACTTC. Its translation is CASSYAQIRDRDYEQYF.